This entry is about one TCR beta chain. Its antigen remains unidentified. The sample originates from a study of OX40 agonist ivuxolimab in advanced cancers. Findings of the study overall: Clonal expansion among partial responders at 0.1-3.0 mg/kg ranked near the lowest.

This CDR3 has 16 residues. From germline, CDR1 is MGHRA and CDR2 YSYEKL. J lost 7 bases, V lost 3 bases, and 11 bases had no gene match. Here immunoSEQ multiplex PCR was the method, and the copy in TCRdb shows in-frame clones only, minus some. The repertoire has roughly 66,000 clones, roughly 80% of them found once; the top ten carry around 6.7%. Sample: CD4+ or CD8+ T cells sorted from blood, taken in a trial of the OX40 agonist ivuxolimab. The clonotype originates from an adult with an advanced solid tumor such as melanoma, head and neck, liver or kidney cancer. The chain employs TRBV4-1 and TRBJ1-2, with 10 nucleotides matching TRBD1. The CDR3 coding sequence is TGCGCCAGCAGCCATGTCATCCGGGACAGGGGCGGTGGCTACACCTTC. Translation gives CASSHVIRDRGGGYTF.